The present T cell receptor beta chain was sequenced within a study of T cells in Graves' hyperthyroidism and ophthalmopathy (dated by TCRdb to the late 2010s). A note on the overall study: Peripheral blood was collected at initial diagnosis, before any treatment. A discovery cohort of about 95 patients, fewer than 50 with Graves' ophthalmopathy and approximately 55 with stable Graves' hyperthyroidism, was used to find distinguishing TCR V-J signatures. Prospective prediction of ophthalmopathy was tested in an independent validation cohort consisting of fewer than 20 hyperthyroidism patients and over 15 patients who later progressed to ophthalmopathy. The 100 discovery patients were divided at random into training and test sets in a 7:3 ratio. Thyroid tissue and blood T-cell repertoires from six Graves' hyperthyroidism patients were also compared in the study. After blood sampling, hyperthyroidism patients were treated with methimazole at a starting dose of 30 mg daily, and ophthalmopathy patients were treated with high-dose intravenous methylprednisolone. The paper describes TCR Vbeta CDR3 sequencing of more than 120 peripheral blood samples, made up of about 40 ophthalmopathy patients, 70 to 80 hyperthyroidism patients and some 17 progressor patients.

Hyperthyroidism patients were newly diagnosed, had a disease duration of under 2 months, and were aged 18 to 65 years. Any patient with an uncontrolled infection, another autoimmune disease, pregnancy or lactation was excluded. Diagnoses relied on clinical symptoms, serum thyroxine and TRAb, thyroid ultrasound and orbital computed tomography. Blood from progressor patients was collected at the time of first diagnosis with hyperthyroidism, before any ophthalmopathy symptoms had appeared. PBMCs were separated from roughly 9.3 ml of fresh peripheral blood using Ficoll-Paque density gradient centrifugation. Progressor patients were initially diagnosed with Graves' hyperthyroidism and developed ophthalmopathy during follow-up. Total RNA was extracted with Trizol reagent, and quality was checked on an Agilent 2100 Bioanalyzer. The sample holds many counts of this clonotype. Its target antigen remains unknown. No much larger clone is present one base from it, and per-base qualities are unavailable.

Amplification of TCR beta CDR3 regions was carried out from RNA transcripts. The TCR CDR3 was subjected to a first round of RT-PCR using the HTBI primer set and the Qiagen OneStep RT-PCR kit. A second multiplex PCR round built the libraries, followed by size selection and purification. Paired-end sequencing of the libraries was performed with 100 bp reads on an Illumina HiSeq2000. The paper's data handling went like this. SOAPnuke was used to process the raw data, with reads discarded if the reads contained adapters or uncalled bases, had a mean Phred below 15, or lacked an exact constant-primer or identifier match. COPE v1.2.5 was used to merge the high-quality paired reads, and each unique nucleotide sequence was defined as a clonotype. MiTCR v1.1 was used to align the clonotypes against IMGT TRBV, TRBD and TRBJ reference segments. Analysis was restricted to V-J combinations with a frequency above 0.0001, which covered about 99% of repertoires. The TCS score was defined as F50 (clonal expansion) divided by E x V (chaos), with BLOSUM62-based TCRdist calculated between CDR3 peptides within each V-J. Welch's t-statistics and random forest reduced 450 to 600 V-J features to about 12, which were used in a naive Bayes classifier (R e1071). TCRdb ran its own pipeline on the public reads, namely fastp trimming at Q25 and MiXCR clone calling, and kept in-frame beta chains. CDR3 protein sequences are deduplicated, and each keeps its most common genes and DNA. The V and J calls, along with clone size, are taken from TCRdb and not from the paper's own processing. For this sample there are some 600,000 distinct CDR3 sequences; 14% appear just once. The ten top clones hold more than 5% of the sample.

Summary of the overall study and its limitations: Sample size was not statistically predetermined, and investigators were not blinded to group allocation. In cross-validation, a model built on a 13 V-J signature told ophthalmopathy apart from stable hyperthyroidism with approximately 91% sensitivity and around 84% specificity, and in testing the same model reached 80%/75%. In validation, the model predicted progression to ophthalmopathy with just under 71% sensitivity and less than 75% specificity, a median of approximately 6.7 months before onset. Most expanded thyroid clonotypes (frequency above 0.001) were also detected in blood, a finding suggesting that blood repertoires may reflect thyroid immune responses.

Trimming removed 5 bases from V and 4 bases from J; the gene matches leave 6 bases unexplained. The CDR3 has 14 amino acids, counting the end cysteine and phenylalanine. CDR3 DNA is the only sequence kept; it has 42 bases, read in frame from the first base. CDR1 and CDR2, per the germline V gene (reference sequence), are DFQATT and SNEGSKA. This chain is built from TRBV20-1 and TRBJ2-1; TRBD2 matches 9 bases in the middle. The sample comprised blood. The source of this sequence is a woman in her 30s with Graves' hyperthyroidism that later progressed to Graves' ophthalmopathy. The nucleotide sequence is given as TGCAGTGCTCGCCAGACTAGCGGTTACAATGAGCAGTTCTTC. This encodes CSARQTSGYNEQFF.